The present T cell receptor (beta chain) was sequenced within a study of T-cell reconstitution after alpha-beta-depleted transplantation in children. In germline, CDR1 is LGHNA, CDR2 YSLEER. V was pared by 0 bases and J by 0 bases, with 12 bases between. CDR3 size: 17 residues. Preparing the TCRbeta library involved the use of unique molecular identifiers. One entry per CDR3 protein, called by TCRdb with MiXCR from the PCR reads. Found here are about 400,000 distinct CDR3 sequences, 13% of them singletons; the top ten hold around 4.1%. This receptor was identified in a human donor who donated a stem cell graft to a child with Fanconi anemia. The chain couples TRBV4-3 to TRBJ1-3; D is undetermined. Specimen: PBMCs, collected from the stem cell graft. The CDR3 spells CASSQDLGSFSGNTIYF. CDR3 nucleotides: TGCGCCAGCAGCCAAGATCTGGGCTCGTTCTCTGGAAACACCATATATTTT.